This is a list of T cell receptor beta chains from one sample in a study of OX40 agonist ivuxolimab in advanced cancers. Here immunoSEQ multiplex PCR was the method, and the copy in TCRdb shows in-frame clones only, minus some. The top ten clones hold 0.94% of a sample with about 72,000 clones, roughly nine tenths of them seen once. This specimen was CD4+ or CD8+ T cells sorted from blood, taken in a trial of the OX40 agonist ivuxolimab. All receptors come from an adult with an advanced solid tumor such as melanoma, head and neck, liver or kidney cancer. Each CDR3 is given with its conserved first and last residue. The order of the fields is V gene, J gene, D gene, CDR3 DNA, CDR3 protein. D genes are given only for firm matches.

V gene: TRBV5-1
J gene: TRBJ1-1
D gene: -
CDR3 DNA: TGCGCCAGCAGACGAGGGGCAGGGATATCGACCAGCACTGAAGCTTTCTTT
CDR3 protein: CASRRGAGISTSTEAFF

V gene: TRBV6-1
J gene: TRBJ1-1
D gene: TRBD1
CDR3 DNA: TGTGCCAGCAGTGGACAGGGGAGGGAAGCTTTCTTT
CDR3 protein: CASSGQGREAFF

V gene: TRBV10-1
J gene: TRBJ2-7
D gene: -
CDR3 DNA: TGCGCCAGCAGTGAGGACCCCTCCTACGAGCAGTACTTC
CDR3 protein: CASSEDPSYEQYF

V gene: TRBV7-8
J gene: TRBJ1-6
D gene: TRBD1
CDR3 DNA: TGTGCCAGCAGCTGGGGACAGCCCCACCCCTATAATTCACCCCTCCACTTT
CDR3 protein: CASSWGQPHPYNSPLHF

V gene: TRBV19
J gene: TRBJ1-4
D gene: TRBD1
CDR3 DNA: TGTGCCAGTAGTACAAGACAGGGGAATAATGAAAAACTGTTTTTT
CDR3 protein: CASSTRQGNNEKLFF

V gene: TRBV6-1
J gene: TRBJ1-2
D gene: -
CDR3 DNA: TGTGCCAGCAGTGAAGGGTGGGGGTCCAACTATGGCTACACCTTC
CDR3 protein: CASSEGWGSNYGYTF

V gene: TRBV21-1
J gene: TRBJ1-3
D gene: -
CDR3 DNA: TGTGCCAGCAGGAGGGCTGGAAACACCATATATTTT
CDR3 protein: CASRRAGNTIYF

V gene: TRBV7-8
J gene: TRBJ1-1
D gene: -
CDR3 DNA: TGTGCCAGCAGCTTGGCGGGGATGAACACTGAAGCTTTCTTT
CDR3 protein: CASSLAGMNTEAFF

V gene: TRBV30
J gene: TRBJ2-3
D gene: TRBD2
CDR3 DNA: TGTGCCTGGGGGACTAGCGGGCCAGATACGCAGTATTTT
CDR3 protein: CAWGTSGPDTQYF

V gene: TRBV19
J gene: TRBJ2-2
D gene: -
CDR3 DNA: TGTGCCAGTTGCCACAGGGTTAACACCGGGGAGCTGTTTTTT
CDR3 protein: CASCHRVNTGELFF